This is a list of T cell receptor beta chains from one sample in a study of CD8+CD57+ T cells in acquired aplastic anemia. TCRdb analysed the reads with MiXCR anew, one entry per CDR3 protein. The table lists around 230,000 distinct CDR3 sequences, roughly 57% of them singletons. The sample taken for sequencing was sorted CD4+, CD8+, or CD8+CD57+ T cells (not recorded which) from PBMCs. Every receptor here comes from a human donor in good health. Each CDR3 is given with its conserved first and last residue. The D gene is left open where the match is weak. Some rows mark clone size as missing; the rest say once, few, many or name a class of expanded clone.

d_gene,j_gene,len,abundance,v_gene,CDR3nt,CDR3aa
NA,TRBJ2-3,14,few,TRBV11-2,TGTGCCAGCAGCCCTCAACGGGGCACAGATACGCAGTATTTT,CASSPQRGTDTQYF
TRBD1,TRBJ1-6,14,NA,TRBV20-1,TGCAGTGCTAGAGACAGGGGGCTTAATTCACCCCTCCACTTT,CSARDRGLNSPLHF
NA,TRBJ2-3,15,NA,TRBV6-5,TGTGCCAGCAACGACGAGCGAGGGGTAGCAGATACGCAGTATTTT,CASNDERGVADTQYF
TRBD1,TRBJ2-7,14,NA,TRBV20-1,TGCAGCTTGGACGGACAGGGGGCACCCTACGAGCAGTACTTC,CSLDGQGAPYEQYF
NA,TRBJ1-1,15,NA,TRBV10-3,TGTGCCATCAGTGAGTCTAGGGGGACGGACACTGAAGCTTTCTTT,CAISESRGTDTEAFF
NA,TRBJ1-1,15,NA,TRBV25-1,TGTGCCAGCAGTGAGGCAGGGAACCTGAACACTGAAGCTTTCTTT,CASSEAGNLNTEAFF
NA,TRBJ1-1,15,few,TRBV4-3,TGCGCCAGCAGCCAAGGGCCCGGCGGGGGCACTGAAGCTTTCTTT,CASSQGPGGGTEAFF
TRBD2,TRBJ2-1,15,few,TRBV7-6,TGTGCCAGCAGCTTAGAAAGCGGGAGGGCTGGTGAGCAGTTCTTC,CASSLESGRAGEQFF
TRBD1,TRBJ2-2,15,many,TRBV9,TGTGCCAGCAGCGTAGATGGACAGGGGCCCGGGGAGCTGTTTTTT,CASSVDGQGPGELFF
NA,TRBJ1-1,13,NA,TRBV19,TGTGCCAGTAGTATGCTCAGGGGAAGTGAGCAGTTCTTT,CASSMLRGSEQFF
NA,TRBJ1-2,15,NA,TRBV10-1,TGCGCCAGCAGTGAGTCGAGGGTGGCTAACTATGGCTACACCTTC,CASSESRVANYGYTF
TRBD1,TRBJ2-5,14,many,TRBV20-1,TGCAGTGCTAGAGGGGGGGACAGGCAAGAGACCCAGTACTTC,CSARGGDRQETQYF
NA,TRBJ1-2,13,NA,TRBV29-1,TGCAGCGTTGACCTGTTGGGGAACTATGGCTACACCTTC,CSVDLLGNYGYTF
NA,TRBJ2-3,15,NA,TRBV29-1,TGCAGCTGTGGGACGCGGGATAGGAGCACAGATACGCAGTATTTT,CSCGTRDRSTDTQYF
TRBD1,TRBJ2-7,14,NA,TRBV19,TGTGCCAGTAGTATCGAGGACAGGCGCTACGAGCAGTACTTC,CASSIEDRRYEQYF
TRBD2,TRBJ2-3,19,NA,TRBV14,TGTGCCAGCAGCCAAGATCTTACTAGCGGGGGCTACCCCACAGATACGCAGTATTTT,CASSQDLTSGGYPTDTQYF
TRBD2,TRBJ2-3,14,NA,TRBV7-9,TGTGCCAGCAGCTCAATAGCGGGAGTGGATACGCAGTATTTT,CASSSIAGVDTQYF
NA,TRBJ1-6,15,few,TRBV15,TGTGCCACCAGCAGTTCGAGATCCTATAATTCACCCCTCCACTTT,CATSSSRSYNSPLHF
TRBD2,TRBJ2-7,14,few,TRBV7-2,TGTGCCAGCAGTTCGAGCGGGACCGCTTGGGAGCAGTACTTC,CASSSSGTAWEQYF
NA,TRBJ1-4,14,NA,TRBV2,TGTGCCAGCAGTGCCCAAGCAACTAATGAAAAACTGTTTTTT,CASSAQATNEKLFF
TRBD1,TRBJ2-7,15,many,TRBV7-6,TGTGCCAGCAGCTACCAACCCGGGACAGGCTACGAGCAGTACTTC,CASSYQPGTGYEQYF
NA,TRBJ2-3,10,NA,TRBV29-1,TGCAGCGTAGACCCGGGACTACAGGGTTTT,CSVDPGLQGF
NA,TRBJ2-3,17,many,TRBV9,TGTGCCAGCAGCGTAGGGACGGGTGGGGGGTCCACAGATACGCAGTATTTT,CASSVGTGGGSTDTQYF
NA,TRBJ2-7,13,many,TRBV19,TGTGCCAGTAGTATCTACCATTCCTACGAGCAGTACTTC,CASSIYHSYEQYF
NA,TRBJ1-6,14,NA,TRBV19,TGTGCCAGTACCCTGGACAGAGGTGGCTCACCCCTCCACTTT,CASTLDRGGSPLHF
TRBD1,TRBJ1-2,16,many,TRBV6-5,TGTGCCAGCAGTTACGTTACCGGGACAGGGACCTATGGCTACACCTTC,CASSYVTGTGTYGYTF
TRBD1,TRBJ2-7,15,NA,TRBV10-3,TGTGCCAGCAGGGGCAGGGGGCGAATCTCCTACGAGCAGTACTTC,CASRGRGRISYEQYF
TRBD2,TRBJ2-7,15,few,TRBV15,TGTGCCACCAGCAGCGATCCGGGACTAGCCTCCGAGCAGTACTTC,CATSSDPGLASEQYF
NA,TRBJ1-6,11,NA,TRBV7-9,TGTGCCAGCAGCCCCGATTCACCCCTCCACTTT,CASSPDSPLHF
NA,TRBJ1-5,16,once,TRBV7-9,TGTGCCAGCACCCATTCGGCGGGGGGGTACAATGAGCCCCAGCATTTT,CASTHSAGGYNEPQHF
TRBD2,TRBJ2-1,13,NA,TRBV27,TGTGCCAGCGCTAGCGGGATTGGAAATGAGCAGTTCTTC,CASASGIGNEQFF
TRBD2,TRBJ2-7,13,many,TRBV25-1,TGTGCCAGCAACAGCGGGAGTACTTACGAGCAGTACTTC,CASNSGSTYEQYF
NA,TRBJ2-1,14,NA,TRBV25-1,TGTGCCAGCAGTTTCCCGGGACTCAACAATGAGCAGTTCTTC,CASSFPGLNNEQFF
TRBD1,TRBJ1-6,13,NA,TRBV10-3,TGTGCCATCAGTGGGACAGGGAATTCACCCCTCCACTTT,CAISGTGNSPLHF
TRBD1,TRBJ1-4,15,NA,TRBV2,TGTGCCAGCAGGCGGATGGACAGGGTTAATGAAAAACTGTTTTTT,CASRRMDRVNEKLFF
NA,TRBJ1-1,13,few,TRBV27,TGTGCCAGCAGACGAACAGAGAACACTGAAGCTTTCTTT,CASRRTENTEAFF
TRBD2,TRBJ2-1,15,once,TRBV7-2,TGTGCCAGCAGCTTACTAGCGGGAGGTGGCAATGAGCAGTTCTTC,CASSLLAGGGNEQFF
NA,TRBJ2-2,15,NA,TRBV14,TGTGCCAGCAGCCAAGTCAGCGCCGACACCGGGGAGCTGTTTTTT,CASSQVSADTGELFF
NA,TRBJ1-3,15,NA,TRBV25-1,TGTGCCAGCAGTGAGACAGTGGGGTCTGGAAACACCATATATTTT,CASSETVGSGNTIYF
TRBD2,TRBJ2-1,19,few,TRBV28,TGTGCCAGCAGTACTGGACTAGCGGGAGGCCGGATGACTCCGGGGGAGCAGTTCTTC,CASSTGLAGGRMTPGEQFF
TRBD2,TRBJ2-1,15,NA,TRBV20-1,TGCAGTGCACCTAGGACTAGCGGGAGGGGGGATGAGCAGTTCTTC,CSAPRTSGRGDEQFF
NA,TRBJ2-2,14,NA,TRBV7-9,TGTGCCAGCAGCTTAGCGGTGGGATCCGGGGAGCTGTTTTTT,CASSLAVGSGELFF
NA,TRBJ2-5,12,NA,TRBV6-5,TGTGCCAGCAGTCCATCCCAAGAGACCCAGTACTTC,CASSPSQETQYF
NA,TRBJ2-5,14,many,TRBV6-2/TRBV6-3,TGTGCCAGCAGTTACTCGAGGTCCTCGGAGACCCAGTACTTC,CASSYSRSSETQYF
NA,TRBJ2-1,14,many,TRBV6-4,TGTGCCAGCAGCCTCCGGGACGGCGGAAATGAGCAGTTCTTC,CASSLRDGGNEQFF
NA,TRBJ2-7,13,NA,TRBV29-1,TGCAGCGTGGGGGTTGACAGAGCCTACGAGCAGTACTTC,CSVGVDRAYEQYF
NA,TRBJ1-1,14,NA,TRBV10-3,TGTGCCACTTGGGACACGAGACTCAGCACTGAAGCTTTCTTT,CATWDTRLSTEAFF
TRBD1,TRBJ1-5,14,NA,TRBV2,TGTGCCAGCAGTATTGGACAGGGCAATCAGCCCCAGCATTTT,CASSIGQGNQPQHF
NA,TRBJ2-7,16,few,TRBV20-1,NA,CSAPLSSRDFGNEQYF
TRBD1,TRBJ1-2,13,NA,TRBV2,TGTGCCAGCAGTGAACAGGGGGTTTATGGCTACACCTTC,CASSEQGVYGYTF
NA,TRBJ2-3,16,NA,TRBV10-3,TGTGCCATCAGTGAGTACCTGTCTCAGGGCACAGATACGCAGTATTTT,CAISEYLSQGTDTQYF
NA,TRBJ2-7,13,once,TRBV5-1,TGCGCCAGCAGCCCAAACTCACAGGGTCAGCAGTACTTC,CASSPNSQGQQYF